Below, 32 T cell receptor beta chains from the same sample are listed, as sequenced in a study of cytomegalovirus exposure and HLA in healthy donors. PCR used 60 Vbeta primers and 13 Jbeta primers. Sequenced by immunoSEQ multiplex PCR; TCRdb stores in-frame clones only, minus some. The sample holds 95,000 to 150,000 clones; 77% are singletons and the top ten take roughly 3.5%. Sequenced: PBMCs. The receptor source for this set is a human donor in good health.

The chain couples TRBV7-2 to TRBJ2-3; TRBD2 agrees at 14 bases. V shed 3 bases, J shed 6 bases, and the junction held 8 bases outside the gene matches. The CDR3 covers 17 residues. The germline V gene encodes CDR1 SGHTA and CDR2 FQGNSA. The CDR3 nucleotides are TGTGCCAGCAGCTTCGGGGGACTAGCGGGAGCTCGGGATACGCAGTATTTT. Translation gives CASSFGGLAGARDTQYF.

The rearrangement links TRBV30 to TRBJ1-2; 12 bases match TRBD1. Trimming removed 4 bases from V and 4 bases from J; junction bases left unmatched: 4. The CDR3 is 14 amino acids. CDR1 is GTSNPN and CDR2 is SVGIG in the germline V gene (reference sequence). Written as DNA, the CDR3 is TGTGCCTGGACTCCGGGACAGGGGGCCTATGGCTACACCTTC. Translation: CAWTPGQGAYGYTF.

V usage is TRBV9 and J usage is TRBJ2-2, with 7 bases aligning to TRBD1. This CDR3 is built from 14 residues. Germline V gene lookup returns CDR1 SGDLS and CDR2 YYNGEE. The junction had 3 bases not matched to a gene; V was cut back by 3 bases and J by 4 bases. CDR3 in DNA: TGTGCCAGCAGCGATGGGACAGTCACCGGGGAGCTGTTTTTT. This sequence encodes CASSDGTVTGELFF.

The DNA for the CDR3 is TGTGCCAGCTCACCAAACGGGGGAACCTACGAGCAGTACTTC. Translating gives CASSPNGGTYEQYF. The V and J genes are TRBV18 and TRBJ2-7, with a weak D call TRBD2 (6 bases). CDR3 length equals 14 residues. Germline V gives CDR1 KGHSH, CDR2 LQKENI. V was cut by 2 bases and J by 2 bases, with 10 bases left in between. The full variable domain, with the rest looked up from reference TRBV18 and TRBJ2-7, is NAGVMQNPRHLVRRRGQEARLRCSPMKGHSHVYWYRQLPEEGLKFMVYLQKENIIDESGMPKERFSAEFPKEGPSILRIQQVVRGDSAAYFCASSPNGGTYEQYFGPGTRLTVT.

This clone has just one count. This chain connects TRBV19 to TRBJ2-3, with 7 bases fitting TRBD2. Germline assignment: CDR1 LNHDA and CDR2 SQIVND (reference sequence). With 6 bases clipped from V and 4 bases from J, the junction kept 10 bases outside the gene matches. The CDR3 covers 15 residues. The CDR3 is CASSPRIAGADTQYF. The CDR3 coding sequence is TGTGCCAGTAGCCCCAGGATCGCGGGAGCAGATACGCAGTATTTT. Supplemented by reference TRBV19 and TRBJ2-3, the full variable domain reads DGGITQSPKYLFRKEGQNVTLSCEQNLNHDAMYWYRQDPGQGLRLIYYSQIVNDFQKGDIAEGYSVSREKKESFPLTVTSAQKNPTAFYLCASSPRIAGADTQYFGPGTRLTVL.

The chain recombines TRBV5-1 with TRBJ2-4; D is possibly TRBD2 (6 bases). This CDR3 is built from 15 residues. The V end was cut by 5 bases, the J end by 6 bases, with 18 bases between. Per germline, CDR1 SGHRS and CDR2 YFSETQ. The CDR3, as DNA: TGCGCCAGCAGGGCTAGCGAGTCCACGGGAAACATTCAGTACTTC. Protein: CASRASESTGNIQYF.

V and J are TRBV6-1 and TRBJ1-3; D is unclear. V was shortened by 9 bases and J by 0 bases, with 9 bases between the two germline ends. The CDR3 consists of 13 residues. Per the germline V gene, CDR1 is MNHNS and CDR2 is SASEGT. The CDR3 loop reads CASSGDSGNTIYF. The CDR3 DNA reads as TGTGCCAGTTCCGGGGACTCTGGAAACACCATATATTTT.

The chain combines TRBV6-5 with TRBJ2-2; D not certain. The CDR3 runs 14 residues. Germline V CDR1 and CDR2: MNHEY, SVGAGI. Trimming stripped 7 bases from V and 4 bases from J, with 13 bases between. CDR3: CASMRQASTGELFF. The CDR3 bases are TGTGCCAGCATGAGGCAAGCGAGCACCGGGGAGCTGTTTTTT.

V gene TRBV5-1 combines with J gene TRBJ2-7, with 8 bases that match TRBD1. The V gene end was trimmed by 3 bases and the J gene end by 0 bases; junction bases not matched to a gene: 5. CDR3 length equals 15 residues. The germline gives CDR1 SGHRS, CDR2 YFSETQ. CDR3 coding DNA: TGCGCCAGCAGCTCCGGACAGGGCCACTCCTACGAGCAGTACTTC. Translating it yields CASSSGQGHSYEQYF.

This chain joins TRBV5-1 and TRBJ1-6, with 8 bases lining up with TRBD1. The germline V gene has CDR1 SGHRS and CDR2 YFSETQ. The CDR3 sequence is 15 residues long. Trimming removed 3 bases from V and 2 bases from J; junction bases left unmatched: 1. This CDR3 reads CASSSGQAYNSPLHF. CDR3 DNA sequence: TGCGCCAGCAGCTCGGGACAGGCCTATAATTCACCCCTCCACTTT.

V gene TRBV5-4 combines with J gene TRBJ2-1; 9 nucleotides line up with TRBD2. V shed 2 bases and J 0 bases; nucleotides not matched to a gene: 6. CDR1 SGHNT and CDR2 YYREEE come from the germline V gene (reference sequence). This CDR3 spans 17 amino acids. The CDR3 DNA reads TGTGCCAGCAGCTTTAGCGGGAGAGGGGGCTCCTACAATGAGCAGTTCTTC. Translated: CASSFSGRGGSYNEQFF.

This clone was recorded a few times. This chain uses TRBV4-1 with TRBJ2-7, with TRBD2 matching over 13 bases. V shed 4 bases and J 4 bases; nucleotides not matched to a gene: 10. The CDR3 is made up of 17 amino acids. The germline CDR1 and CDR2 sequences are MGHRA and YSYEKL. The CDR3 sequence: CASSPYGTSGTGYEQYF. Here the CDR3 DNA reads TGCGCCAGCAGCCCATACGGGACTAGCGGGACGGGTTACGAGCAGTACTTC.

V usage is TRBV20-1 and J usage is TRBJ2-7; 10 bases map to TRBD1. CDR3 length: 11 residues. Germline V gene data show CDR1 as DFQATT and CDR2 as SNEGSKA (reference sequence). V was pared by 6 bases and J by 6 bases, with 2 bases of the junction left unmatched. The CDR3 sequence: CSARDRGEQYF. Here the CDR3 DNA reads TGCAGTGCACGGGACAGGGGCGAGCAGTACTTC.

This clone was seen once. The chain couples TRBV28 to TRBJ2-6; the D is unclear. CDR3 length equals 14 residues. V lost 5 bases and J lost 0, with 5 bases in between. From germline, CDR1 is MDHEN and CDR2 SYDVKM. The CDR3 here is CASSTNSGANVLTF. The CDR3, as DNA: TGTGCCAGCAGTACTAACTCTGGGGCCAACGTCCTGACTTTC.

The chain has TRBV4-2 and TRBJ2-1, with a possible D match to TRBD2 (5 bases). The V end was cut by 0 bases, the J end by 5 bases, with 17 bases between. CDR1 is LGHNA, CDR2 YNFKEQ, per germline. This CDR3 contains 17 residues. CDR3 loop: CASSQDRNAGPNNEQFF. DNA of the CDR3: TGTGCCAGCAGCCAAGATAGAAACGCGGGCCCTAACAATGAGCAGTTCTTC.

The chain uses TRBV18 and TRBJ1-1; D remains unclear. V was trimmed by 2 bases and J by 2 bases, leaving 15 bases between them. The CDR3 totals 16 residues. Germline V gene data show CDR1 as KGHSH and CDR2 as LQKENI. The CDR3 reads CASSPTSVNKNTEAFF. The DNA of the CDR3 is TGTGCCAGCTCACCAACCTCCGTAAACAAAAACACTGAAGCTTTCTTT.

J is TRBJ2-5 and V is TRBV7-9; D unclear. Germline CDR1 and CDR2: SEHNR and FQNEAQ (reference sequence). V lost 3 bases and J 1 base, leaving 3 bases between the germline ends. This CDR3 has 12 amino acids. CDR3 DNA sequence: TGTGCCAGCAGCTTCCGCCAAGAGACCCAGTACTTC. This encodes CASSFRQETQYF.

V usage is TRBV4-1 and J usage is TRBJ2-3, with 10 bases fitting TRBD2. Unmatched junction bases numbered 9, after V lost 3 bases and J lost 3 bases. The germline V gene has CDR1 MGHRA and CDR2 YSYEKL. This CDR3 spans 17 amino acids. The CDR3, as DNA: TGCGCCAGCAGCCAGTGGGGGGCTAGCGGGAGTACAGATACGCAGTATTTT. Its translation: CASSQWGASGSTDTQYF.

The gene calls are TRBV19 and TRBJ1-2; TRBD1 matches at 8 bases. V dropped 8 bases and J dropped 4; count of bases not matched to a gene: 3. Germline V lookup: CDR1 LNHDA, CDR2 SQIVND (reference sequence). CDR3 size: 12 residues. In DNA form, the CDR3 reads TGTGCCAGTGCAACAGGGGGCTATGGCTACACCTTC. This gives the protein CASATGGYGYTF.

This chain links TRBV5-1 with TRBJ2-5, with D hard to call. The CDR3 runs to 13 residues. The germline V and J ends were trimmed by 5 bases and 1 base, with 9 bases remaining between them. Germline V gene sequence: CDR1 SGHRS, CDR2 YFSETQ. The CDR3 loop is CASRRMLQETQYF. CDR3 nucleotide sequence: TGCGCCAGCAGGAGAATGCTCCAAGAGACCCAGTACTTC.

This clone was observed once. The chain joins TRBV27 to TRBJ2-1; possible D gene TRBD2, 6 bases. Germline V gene lookup returns CDR1 MNHEY and CDR2 SMNVEV (reference sequence). The CDR3 extends over 15 amino acids. V lost 6 bases and J 1 base, leaving 13 bases between the germline ends. The CDR3 bases are TGTGCCAGCAGACCCATAGCGGTTTCCTACAATGAGCAGTTCTTC. Residues: CASRPIAVSYNEQFF.

Of note for this clone: This same CDR3 is encoded by further DNA sequences in the sample. This chain connects TRBV28 to TRBJ2-7, with TRBD2 matching over 8 bases. The CDR3 covers 16 residues. Unmatched junction bases numbered 17, after V lost 6 bases and J lost 7 bases. CDR1 and CDR2 from the germline V gene are MDHEN and SYDVKM. The CDR3 protein is CASSPTSGAGEGEQYF. As DNA, the CDR3 is TGTGCCAGCAGCCCCACTAGTGGAGCGGGAGAGGGAGAGCAGTACTTC.

The rearrangement links TRBV4-1 to TRBJ1-4, with 7 bases matching TRBD1. V was pared by 2 bases and J by 2 bases, with 5 bases of the junction left unmatched. The CDR3 consists of 16 residues. CDR1 and CDR2 (germline): MGHRA, YSYEKL. For the CDR3, the DNA is TGCGCCAGCAGCCAAAAGGGGGCTGGGACTAATGAAAAACTGTTTTTT. This translates into CASSQKGAGTNEKLFF.

The DNA of the CDR3 is TGTGCCAGCAGCTCGGGGACTAGCGGCCGCACAGATACGCAGTATTTT. Translated: CASSSGTSGRTDTQYF. The genes are TRBV5-4 and TRBJ2-3; TRBD2 aligns across 11 bases. V lost 3 bases to trimming and J lost 1 base; unmatched junction nucleotides: 4. Per the germline V gene, CDR1 is SGHNT and CDR2 is YYREEE (reference sequence). This CDR3 has 16 residues.

The sample holds a few counts of this clone. The genes are TRBV7-9 and TRBJ2-2, with 7 nucleotides matching TRBD2. Germline V CDR1 and CDR2: SEHNR, FQNEAQ (reference sequence). The J segment lost 16 bases and the V segment lost 1 base, leaving 12 bases of the junction unmatched. The CDR3 totals 14 residues. CDR3 residues: CASSLGAGLKFEFF. CDR3 DNA sequence: TGTGCCAGCAGCTTAGGGGCGGGACTAAAGTTCGAGTTTTTT.

The rearrangement uses TRBV10-1 and TRBJ2-7, with a tentative D call TRBD1 (6 bases). V was pared by 4 bases and J by 2 bases, with 21 bases between. The CDR3 extends over 17 amino acids. Germline-derived CDR1 and CDR2 are WNHNN and SYGVQD (reference sequence). The CDR3 DNA reads TGCGCCAGCAGTGCTTCCCACGGTCCAGGGGAGACCTACGAGCAGTACTTC. It is translated as CASSASHGPGETYEQYF.

The rearrangement links TRBV18 to TRBJ1-5, with 8 bases fitting TRBD1. V shed 3 bases, J shed 6 bases, and the junction held 4 bases outside the gene matches. The CDR3 has 14 amino acids. Germline CDR1 KGHSH, CDR2 LQKENI. The CDR3 coding sequence is TGTGCCAGCTCACCGGACAGGGTTGCTCAGCCCCAGCATTTT. Translated: CASSPDRVAQPQHF.

This clone has a single count. As DNA, the CDR3 is TGTGCCAGCAGCCTTGACAGAGATAGCAATCAGCCCCAGCATTTT. Translation: CASSLDRDSNQPQHF. V gene TRBV9 combines with J gene TRBJ1-5; TRBD1 might be the D (5 bases). The CDR3 totals 15 residues. The V gene's germline CDR1 is SGDLS and CDR2 YYNGEE. V was cut by 4 bases and J by 0 bases, with 11 bases left in between.

J is TRBJ1-4 and V is TRBV6-5; 9 bases align to TRBD1. This CDR3 has 14 residues. Trimming took 6 bases from V and 8 from J; bases not matched to a gene: 7. From germline, CDR1 is MNHEY and CDR2 SVGAGI. The CDR3 nucleotides read TGTGCCAGCAGGAGGACAGGGGTCCCCGAAAAACTGTTTTTT. Encoded protein: CASRRTGVPEKLFF.

J is TRBJ2-5 and V is TRBV9; no definite D call. The CDR3 totals 12 residues. CDR1 is SGDLS, CDR2 YYNGEE, per germline. The V and J ends lost 4 bases and 2 bases respectively, with 6 bases between them. In DNA form, the CDR3 reads TGTGCCAGCAGCCCCACTCAAGAGACCCAGTACTTC. Encoded protein: CASSPTQETQYF.

This clone has a single count. The chain recombines TRBV5-5 with TRBJ2-1; possibly TRBD2 for D (6 bases). With 2 bases removed from V and 5 bases from J, the gap between germline ends came to 11 bases. CDR1 SGHKS and CDR2 YYEKEE come from the germline V gene (reference sequence). This CDR3 region has 14 residues. The chain's CDR3 is CASSFGGAHNEQFF. The CDR3 DNA sequence: TGTGCCAGCAGCTTTGGCGGGGCCCACAATGAGCAGTTCTTC.

The rearrangement links TRBV7-3 to TRBJ2-5, with 8 bases matching TRBD2. The V and J ends lost 2 bases and 5 bases, in that order; junction bases with no gene match: 4. Germline loops: CDR1 SGHTA, CDR2 FQGTGA. The length of the CDR3 is 14 residues. The CDR3 region has the DNA TGTGCCAGCAGCTTAGGACTAGCTGGGGAGACCCAGTACTTC. Translated, it gives CASSLGLAGETQYF.